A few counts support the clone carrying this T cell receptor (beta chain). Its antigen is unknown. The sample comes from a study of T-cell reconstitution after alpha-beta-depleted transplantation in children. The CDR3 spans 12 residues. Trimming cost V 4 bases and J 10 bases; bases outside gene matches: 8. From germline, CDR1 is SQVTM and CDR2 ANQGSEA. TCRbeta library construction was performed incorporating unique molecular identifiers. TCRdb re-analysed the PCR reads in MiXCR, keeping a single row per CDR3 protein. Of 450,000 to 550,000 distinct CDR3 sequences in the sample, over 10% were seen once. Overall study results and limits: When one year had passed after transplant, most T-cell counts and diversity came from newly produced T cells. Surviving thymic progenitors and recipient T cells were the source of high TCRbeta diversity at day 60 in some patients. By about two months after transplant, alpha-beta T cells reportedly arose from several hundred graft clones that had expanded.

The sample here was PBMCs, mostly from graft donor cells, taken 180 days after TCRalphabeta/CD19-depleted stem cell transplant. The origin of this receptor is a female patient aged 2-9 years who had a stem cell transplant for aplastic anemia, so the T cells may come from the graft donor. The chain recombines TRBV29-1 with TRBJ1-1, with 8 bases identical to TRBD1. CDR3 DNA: TGCAGCGTTGGGGACAGGTTAATGAGAGCTTTCTTT. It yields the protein CSVGDRLMRAFF.